The TCR beta chain described here comes from a study of technical replicates of blood from a handful of donors. Data came from immunoSEQ multiplex PCR; TCRdb stores just in-frame clones and leaves some out. Here the sample spans approximately 73,000 clones, roughly 96% being singletons. The CDR3 runs 13 residues. The ends lost 8 bases at V and 6 bases at J; junction bases unmatched: 8. The V gene's germline CDR1 is SGHTA and CDR2 FQGNSA. This clone came up once. This clonotype was obtained from a human donor in good health. The material sequenced was T cells isolated from PBMCs. The V and J genes are TRBV7-2 and TRBJ2-3; TRBD1 agrees at 7 bases. DNA for the CDR3: TGTGCCAGCTCCGGCAGGGGGTTCGATACGCAGTATTTT. Its translation is CASSGRGFDTQYF.